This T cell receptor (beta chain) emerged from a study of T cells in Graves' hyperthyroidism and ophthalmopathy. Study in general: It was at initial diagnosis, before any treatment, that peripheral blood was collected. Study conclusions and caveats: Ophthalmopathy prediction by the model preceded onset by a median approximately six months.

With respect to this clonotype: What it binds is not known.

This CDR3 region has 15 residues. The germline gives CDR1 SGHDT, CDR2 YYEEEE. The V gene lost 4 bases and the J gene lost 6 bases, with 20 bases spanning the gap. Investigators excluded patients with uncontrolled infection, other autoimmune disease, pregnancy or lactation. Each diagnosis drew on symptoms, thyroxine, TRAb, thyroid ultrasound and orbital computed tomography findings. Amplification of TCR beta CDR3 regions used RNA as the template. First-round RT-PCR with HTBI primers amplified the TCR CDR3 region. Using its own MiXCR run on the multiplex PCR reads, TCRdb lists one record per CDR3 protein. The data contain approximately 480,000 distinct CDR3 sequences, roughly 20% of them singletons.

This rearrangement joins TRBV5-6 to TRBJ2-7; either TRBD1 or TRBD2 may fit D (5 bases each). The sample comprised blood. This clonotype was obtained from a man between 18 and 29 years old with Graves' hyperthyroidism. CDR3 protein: CASSPGWVRDGEQYF. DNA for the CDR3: TGTGCCAGCAGCCCGGGGTGGGTCAGGGACGGCGAGCAGTACTTC.